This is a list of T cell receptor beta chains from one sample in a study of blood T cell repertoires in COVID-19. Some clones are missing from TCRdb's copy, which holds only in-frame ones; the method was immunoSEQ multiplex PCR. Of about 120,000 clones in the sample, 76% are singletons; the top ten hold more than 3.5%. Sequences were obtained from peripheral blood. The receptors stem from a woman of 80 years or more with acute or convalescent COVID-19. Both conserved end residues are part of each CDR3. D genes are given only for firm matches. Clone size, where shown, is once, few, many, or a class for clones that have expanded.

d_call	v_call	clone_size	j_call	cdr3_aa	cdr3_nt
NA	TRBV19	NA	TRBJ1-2	CASSQTALGGYTF	TGTGCCAGTAGCCAGACAGCCCTGGGTGGCTACACCTTC
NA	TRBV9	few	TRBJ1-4	CASSPTIGRGDEKLFF	TGTGCCAGCAGCCCAACAATCGGCAGGGGCGATGAAAAACTGTTTTTT
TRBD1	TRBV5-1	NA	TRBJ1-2	CASSIGQGPYGYTF	TGCGCCAGCAGCATAGGACAGGGACCCTACGGCTACACCTTC
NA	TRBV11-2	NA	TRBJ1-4	CASSFGFSGEKLFF	TGTGCCAGCAGCTTCGGGTTTTCGGGTGAAAAACTGTTTTTT
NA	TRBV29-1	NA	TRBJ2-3	CSCRVGWSADTQYF	TGCAGTTGTCGCGTTGGGTGGAGCGCAGATACGCAGTATTTT
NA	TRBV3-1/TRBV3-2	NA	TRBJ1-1	CASSQVWDTETNTEAFF	TGTGCCAGCAGCCAAGTCTGGGACACAGAAACGAACACTGAAGCTTTCTTT
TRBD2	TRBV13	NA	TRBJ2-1	CASSPPRGGRAGVQFF	TGTGCCAGCAGCCCCCCCAGGGGCGGGAGGGCCGGGGTGCAGTTCTTC
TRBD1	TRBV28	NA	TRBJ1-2	CASISTGSDGYTF	TGTGCCAGCATCTCGACAGGGTCGGATGGCTACACCTTC
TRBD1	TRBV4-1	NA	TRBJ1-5	CASSQDTGQGSPNQPQHF	TGCGCCAGCAGCCAAGATACCGGACAGGGCTCTCCGAATCAGCCCCAGCATTTT
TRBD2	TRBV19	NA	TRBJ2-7	CASSRTSGSVEQYF	TGTGCCAGTAGTAGGACTAGCGGGAGTGTCGAGCAGTACTTC
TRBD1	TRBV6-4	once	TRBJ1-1	CASSPGQQNTEAFF	TGTGCCAGCAGTCCGGGACAGCAGAACACTGAAGCTTTCTTT
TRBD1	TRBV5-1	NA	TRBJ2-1	CASRPTGTGGPNEQFF	TGCGCCAGCAGGCCGACCGGGACAGGGGGGCCCAATGAGCAGTTCTTC
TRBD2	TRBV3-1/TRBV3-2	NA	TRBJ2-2	CASSRRLAGGGELFF	TGTGCCAGCAGCCGGAGACTAGCGGGGGGCGGGGAGCTGTTTTTT
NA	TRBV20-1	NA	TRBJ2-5	CSAELETQYF	TGCAGTGCGGAGTTGGAGACCCAGTACTTC
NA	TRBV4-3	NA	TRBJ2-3	CASSQGSSTDTQYF	TGCGCCAGCAGCCAAGGTTCTAGCACAGATACGCAGTATTTT